The 23 T cell receptor beta chains reported below all come from one sample, sequenced in a study of metastatic and nonmetastatic thyroid tumors. Thyroid surgery took place with no prior treatment in any patient. TCRdb re-analyzed the PCR reads through MiXCR. The sample holds around 15,000 clones, under 30% seen once. Sequencing used adjacent normal tissue. The origin of the receptors is a female donor with papillary thyroid cancer or a benign thyroid nodule (not recorded which). Some clones in this sample may be carry-over from other donors' samples.

CDR3 protein: CASSLAQGVSYEQYF. As DNA, the CDR3 is TGCGCCAGCAGCTTGGCACAGGGGGTCTCCTACGAGCAGTACTTC. V is TRBV5-1 and J is TRBJ2-7; 8 bases are shared with TRBD1. With 0 bases clipped from V and 0 bases from J, the junction kept 2 bases outside the gene matches. This CDR3 is built from 15 residues. The germline V gene encodes CDR1 SGHRS and CDR2 YFSETQ.

This clone was observed at least ten times. The CDR3 protein is CASSVERNSGNTIYF. CDR3 DNA sequence: TGTGCCAGCAGCGTAGAGCGGAACTCTGGAAACACCATATATTTT. The chain has TRBV9 and TRBJ1-3, with D unresolved. V was pared by 0 bases and J by 0 bases, with 7 bases between. Germline assignment: CDR1 SGDLS and CDR2 YYNGEE. The CDR3 runs 15 residues.

The chain uses TRBV10-3 and TRBJ2-4, with D perhaps TRBD1 (5 bases). With 6 bases removed from V and 3 bases from J, the gap between germline ends came to 9 bases. Germline V gene data show CDR1 as ENHRY and CDR2 as SYGVKD. The CDR3 spans 13 residues. CDR3: CAIRCTGKNIQYF. As DNA, the CDR3 is TGTGCCATCAGGTGTACAGGCAAAAACATTCAGTACTTC.

This clone was seen at least ten times. The chain recombines TRBV7-1 with TRBJ2-7; a possible D gene is TRBD1 (7 bases). TRBV7-1 carries the ORF label, with uncertain function. The V gene lost 3 bases and the J gene lost 7 bases, with 34 bases spanning the gap. This CDR3 comprises 20 residues. The CDR3 region has the DNA TGTGCCAGCAGCTCCTATATGCCTCCCCCGACAGGGAGGAATTTCGGGGAGCAGTACTTC. It yields the protein CASSSYMPPPTGRNFGEQYF.

This clone was seen more than once but under ten times. The chain joins TRBV6-6 to TRBJ2-3, with 9 bases that match TRBD1. The germline V gene encodes CDR1 MNHNY and CDR2 SVGAGI (reference sequence). Losses at the gene ends were 6 bases for V and 2 bases for J; bases not matched to a gene: 12. The CDR3 is 17 amino acids. CDR3 sequence (DNA): TGTGCCAGCAGCCGGACAGGGGTGGGTTTTGCCACAGATACGCAGTATTTT. Protein product: CASSRTGVGFATDTQYF.

The sample holds many counts of this clone. The chain couples TRBV7-9 to TRBJ2-1; D remains unclear. The CDR3 is 12 residues long. V lost 7 bases and J 2 bases, leaving 6 bases between the germline ends. The germline V gene has CDR1 SEHNR and CDR2 FQNEAQ (reference sequence). DNA for the CDR3: TGTGCCAGCACGGGTGCCTACAATGAGCAGTTCTTC. Translating it yields CASTGAYNEQFF.

This clone was picked up a small number of times. The CDR3 DNA is TGTGCCAGCAGCTCCTCTCCGGATACGCAGTATTTT. Protein product: CASSSSPDTQYF. J is TRBJ2-3 and V is TRBV7-9, with D hard to call. Germline CDR1 is SEHNR and CDR2 is FQNEAQ (reference sequence). V was clipped by 4 bases and J by 6 bases, with 8 bases between them. The CDR3 consists of 12 residues. The full variable domain, in which reference TRBV7-9 and TRBJ2-3 provide the parts outside the CDR3, is DTGVSQNPRHKITKRGQNVTFRCDPISEHNRLYWYRQTLGQGPEFLTYFQNEAQLEKSRLLSDRFSAERPKGSFSTLEIQRTEQGDSAMYLCASSSSPDTQYFGPGTRLTVL.

This clone was seen at least ten times. A much larger clone lies a single base off, so this may be a read error. This sequence joins TRBV20-1 and TRBJ2-7; 8 nucleotides agree with TRBD1. This CDR3 has 12 amino acids. Trimming at V came to 7 bases and at J to 1 base, leaving 3 bases not matched to a gene. Germline CDR1 and CDR2: DFQATT and SNEGSKA (reference sequence). CDR3 loop: CSGDRPSYEQYF. The CDR3 DNA follows: TGCAGTGGGGACAGGCCTTCCTACGAGCAGTACTTC.

This clone is termed medium-sized (0.01 to 0.1%). J is TRBJ2-2 and V is TRBV6-1; 8 bases are shared with TRBD1. This CDR3 has 15 amino acids. Germline lookup yields CDR1 MNHNS and CDR2 SASEGT. The ends lost 5 bases at V and 5 bases at J; junction bases unmatched: 7. The DNA of the CDR3 is TGTGCCAGCAGTAAAGACAGGGGTGGGACCGGGGAGCTGTTTTTT. Translating gives CASSKDRGGTGELFF.

Only a few counts were recorded for this clone. This chain links TRBV7-6 with TRBJ2-7; 10 positions agree with TRBD2. CDR1 is SGHVS, CDR2 FNYEAQ, per germline. V trimming: 5 bases; J trimming: 3 bases; junction bases outside the gene matches: 7. This CDR3 contains 15 residues. CDR3 nucleotide sequence: TGTGCCAGCAGCCTAAGCGGGGGGGGCCTCTACGAGCAGTACTTC. Its translation is CASSLSGGGLYEQYF.

This clone was detected ten times or more. The J gene is TRBJ2-7, the V gene TRBV20-1; TRBD2 matches 9 bases. The trim removed 6 bases at V and 2 bases at J, leaving 11 bases unmatched. The CDR3 sequence is 15 residues long. CDR1 and CDR2 from the germline V gene are DFQATT and SNEGSKA (reference sequence). CDR3 DNA: TGCAGTGCCGGAGGCCCTAGCGGGATTACCTACGAGCAGTACTTC. It is translated as CSAGGPSGITYEQYF.

CDR3 DNA: TGTGCCTGGAATCCGACTGGACTGGGCAATCAGCCCCAGCATTTT. This gives the protein CAWNPTGLGNQPQHF. This chain links TRBV30 with TRBJ1-5; no reliable D call. CDR1 is GTSNPN and CDR2 is SVGIG in the germline V gene (reference sequence). V was cut by 4 bases and J by 2 bases, with 15 bases left in between. The CDR3 runs to 15 residues.

This clone was found once. The chain carries TRBV7-9 and TRBJ2-7, with TRBD2 matching over 7 bases. Per germline, CDR1 SEHNR and CDR2 FQNEAQ (reference sequence). The CDR3 contains 14 residues. V shed 5 bases and J 2 bases; nucleotides not matched to a gene: 6. The CDR3 bases are TGTGCCAGCAGCGCGGGGGACGGGGCCTACGAGCAGTACTTC. It codes for CASSAGDGAYEQYF.

There are many counts of this clone. Other DNA sequences of this sample code for an identical CDR3. The gene calls are TRBV28 and TRBJ2-3, with a possible D match to TRBD1 (5 bases). CDR1 is MDHEN, CDR2 SYDVKM, per germline. The germline V and J ends were trimmed by 4 bases and 0 bases, with 14 bases remaining between them. The CDR3 contains 16 residues. CDR3 protein: CASSSLRVTSTDTQYF. Written as DNA, the CDR3 is TGTGCCAGCAGTTCCCTCAGGGTAACTAGCACAGATACGCAGTATTTT.

By sample share, this clone is medium-sized. In DNA, the CDR3 is TGTGCCAGCAGCCCCTGGACTAGCGAGGGTGAGCAGTTCTTC. This gives the protein CASSPWTSEGEQFF. V and J are TRBV6-1 and TRBJ2-1; TRBD2 matches 9 bases. With V trimmed by 6 bases and J by 9 bases, 9 bases remained unmatched. The CDR3 length is 14 residues. From germline, CDR1 is MNHNS and CDR2 SASEGT.

This clone was detected a few times. Distinct nucleotide sequences in the sample also encode this CDR3. The chain couples TRBV7-9 to TRBJ2-5; perhaps TRBD2 as D (6 bases). This CDR3 has 12 amino acids. The V end lost 7 bases, the J end lost 8 bases, and 14 bases lay between the germline ends. Germline V CDR1 and CDR2: SEHNR, FQNEAQ (reference sequence). The CDR3 protein is CASIPTEGTQYF. The CDR3 DNA sequence: TGTGCCAGCATCCCGACGGAGGGTACCCAGTACTTC.

The V gene is TRBV20-1, the J gene TRBJ2-3; 10 nucleotides match TRBD2. CDR3 length: 17 residues. Trimming took 8 bases from V and 4 from J; bases not matched to a gene: 18. Germline CDR1 is DFQATT and CDR2 is SNEGSKA (reference sequence). Written as DNA, the CDR3 is TGCAGTTCGAATCGGGGTAGCGGGAGGTCTTGGGCAGATACGCAGTATTTT. This encodes CSSNRGSGRSWADTQYF.

This clone was counted many times. The rearrangement joins TRBV9 to TRBJ2-3; D uncertain. V was trimmed by 2 bases and J by 2 bases, leaving 18 bases between them. CDR1 SGDLS and CDR2 YYNGEE come from the germline V gene. This CDR3 comprises 17 residues. In DNA, the CDR3 is TGTGCCAGCAGCGTGGACGTCCCAAGAGGCGTCACAGATACGCAGTATTTT. Amino acid sequence: CASSVDVPRGVTDTQYF.

This clone was counted many times. The gene calls are TRBV20-1 and TRBJ2-1, with 15 positions matching TRBD2. V shed 6 bases and J 1 base; nucleotides not matched to a gene: 10. The CDR3 has 18 residues. The V gene's germline CDR1 is DFQATT and CDR2 SNEGSKA (reference sequence). The DNA for the CDR3 is TGCAGTGCCATAGGGACTAGCGGGAGGAAAGGGTCCTACAATGAGCAGTTCTTC. Its translation: CSAIGTSGRKGSYNEQFF.

About this clone itself: A much larger clonotype is one base distant, so this may be a read error. The sample contains more than one DNA sequence encoding this CDR3. The chain joins TRBV11-3 to TRBJ2-1; 7 bases line up with TRBD2. The CDR3 loop spans 15 amino acids. Germline loops: CDR1 SGHNT, CDR2 YENEEA. CDR3 DNA sequence: TGTGTCAGCAGCCCCGGGCTAGCGGCATACAATGAGCAGTTCTTC. Translation gives CVSSPGLAAYNEQFF.

The V gene is TRBV3-1, the J gene TRBJ2-1; D is possibly TRBD1 or TRBD2 (5 bases each). V was shortened by 6 bases and J by 5 bases, with 14 bases between the two germline ends. Germline CDR1 reads LGHDT; CDR2 reads YNNKEL (reference sequence). The length of the CDR3 is 14 residues. The CDR3 DNA reads TGTGCCAGCAGTCGGACCGGGGCTAACAATGAGCAGTTCTTC. Residues: CASSRTGANNEQFF.

The chain couples TRBV24-1 to TRBJ2-1, with 7 bases aligning to TRBD2. The germline gives CDR1 KGHDR, CDR2 SFDVKD. The CDR3 length is 16 residues. V gave up 2 bases and J gave up 1 base; unmatched junction bases: 4. The CDR3 sequence: CATSDSASGSYNEQFF. DNA of the CDR3: TGTGCCACCAGTGATTCTGCTAGCGGATCCTACAATGAGCAGTTCTTC.

Only a few counts were recorded for this clone. J is TRBJ1-5 and V is TRBV6-1, with D possibly being TRBD1 (6 bases). Germline assignment: CDR1 MNHNS and CDR2 SASEGT. The CDR3 length is 15 residues. V shed 7 bases and J shed 4 bases, with 17 bases lying between them. The CDR3 is CASTNTAGANQPQHF. CDR3 in DNA: TGTGCCAGCACCAATACGGCAGGGGCAAATCAGCCCCAGCATTTT.